This record looks at one T cell receptor (beta chain) sequence and its context. Its cognate antigen has yet to be identified. Base qualities are not provided; no much larger clone lies one nucleotide away. In the same sample, other DNA sequences code for this CDR3. Preparation of the library involved the immunoSEQ multiplex PCR assay. The multiplex PCR relied on a mix of 60 forward primers for TCR Vbeta segments and 13 reverse primers for TCR Jbeta segments. Amplification of the CDR3 region of rearranged TCR beta genes was performed with a multiplex PCR assay on genomic DNA. The Illumina HiSeq System was used to sequence the amplified TCR beta libraries as 87-base-pair reads. The authors' analysis ran thus. In a later analysis, some 80 million unique TCR beta chains were counted across the approximately 620 repertoires, and roughly 10 million of these chains were shared by at least two donors. A nearest-neighbor algorithm error-corrected the raw reads and collapsed the reads into unique sequences, merging closely related sequences to remove PCR and sequencing errors. Alignment of CDR3 sequences to IMGT reference sequences was used to assign V, D and J gene segments. Each retained sequence needed at least a six-nucleotide match to both a V gene segment and a J gene segment. A rearrangement was called productive if the CDR3 had no stop codons and remained in frame with V and J, and every other rearrangement was called non-productive. Following IMGT convention, CDR3 was defined as the stretch from the second conserved V-encoded cysteine to the conserved J-encoded phenylalanine. The earlier analysis of some 580 of the donors excluded any sequence lacking an unambiguous match to a single V gene segment. In an earlier analysis of some 590 of the donors, a V segment was called functional when productive rearrangements were above 56.7%, and segregating when the standard deviation between donors exceeded 5%. To diagnose cytomegalovirus status from the catalog of TCR beta chain sequences, a statistical classification framework was built. In a later analysis, V and J genes were assigned by comparing TCR nucleotide sequences against IMGT/GENE-DB human TR gene sequences. A later analysis assigned CDR3 sequences and most-parsimonious VDJ recombination scenarios with the TCRdist pipeline. In a later analysis, each TCR beta chain was defined by its CDR3 amino acid sequence together with its V-gene family, and reads lacking a unique V-gene family were excluded. To address suspected cross-contamination and a sequencing artifact, a later analysis removed several hundred highly shared, low-generation-probability nucleotide sequences. In a later analysis, a clonal expansion index was calculated for each public chain from normalized within-repertoire ranks of inferred template counts. In a later analysis, generation probabilities were computed using a VDJ recombination model fitted to out-of-frame rearrangements, and the results were checked against IGoR. A later analysis scored TCR-TCR, TCR-HLA and TCR-CMV co-occurrence with hypergeometric tests, applying a repertoire-size bias correction to TCR pairs. In a later analysis, false discovery rates were estimated by permuting HLA or CMV assignments 20 times. A later analysis grouped co-occurring TCRs with DBSCAN, adding TCRdist sequence similarity when clustering within HLA-allele-positive subsets. Repertoires with fewer than 30,000 or more than 120,000 public chains were left out of co-occurrence clustering, as were a handful of repertoires with anomalous nucleotide sharing. This is the immuneACCESS table as TCRdb keeps it, with only in-frame sequences that have V and J called. A part of the clones is gone; compared with another copy, unresolved V genes explain less than half, and the rest is unexplained. That table gives V, J and clone size, and the DNA gave D and trimming. A total of approximately 150,000 clones appear in this sample, over 75% of them only once. The ten largest account for nearly 6.5% of the sample.

The sample belongs to a study of cytomegalovirus exposure and HLA in healthy donors (dated by TCRdb to the late 2010s). General notes on the study: An earlier analysis of approximately 600 of the donors reported roughly 270 Gb of sequence data and some 120 million unique TCR beta sequences from 150 million to 200 million T cells. A later analysis re-examined previously published TCR beta repertoires from about 700 donors and added high-resolution HLA genotyping to investigate patterns of TCR occurrence. The later analysis used no new phenotypic data to find candidate immune exposures, relying instead on TCR beta sequences and their occurrence across donors. Approximately 300 gigabases of sequencing data and around 80 million unique TCR sequences made up an early release that covered under 750 HLA-typed donors. Across approximately 420 genotyped donors of the cohort, an average of about 250,000 unique TCR beta nucleotide sequences per donor were sequenced, and 15% to 20% of those sequences were non-productive. Donor age, sex, ethnicity and CMV serostatus were compiled alongside the repertoire data. Typing coverage varied by locus: roughly 629-630 donors for A, B, C, DRB1 and DQB1; approximately 520 for DQA1; more than 600 for DPA1; approximately 470 for DPB1. Because of strong linkage in the cohort, roughly five DR-DQ haplotypes were treated as single units for association and clustering. Both class I and class II loci were covered by HLA typing, at four-digit resolution. The study was designed to test whether signatures of past pathogen exposure could be identified by cataloging public T cell receptors. An earlier analysis of nearly 600 of the donors applied high-throughput TCR beta sequencing to assess whether each TCR beta V gene segment acted as functional or pseudogenic. Every discovery cohort repertoire had been produced on one sequencing platform. To predict cytomegalovirus infection status, the study combined high-throughput TCR immunosequencing, statistical association of individual TCRs with disease status, and machine learning. A later genetic analysis used genome-wide SNP genotypes for about 60% of the roughly 700 donors, treating that subset as a discovery cohort. The genetic ancestry cluster associated with self-reported Caucasian donors included about 84% of the roughly 360 genotyped donors. The study used immunosequencing to profile the T cell repertoires of several hundred subjects and linked those repertoires to cytomegalovirus serostatus. Besides the first cohort of 666 subjects, a separate validation cohort made up of 90 to 150 different subjects was used. What the work shows at the level of the full study, not this receptor alone: An earlier analysis of approximately 600 of the donors showed that most TCR beta V segments appeared in productive rearrangements either about 87% or about 30% of the time, which broadly matched IMGT annotations. A later genetic analysis associated a missense DCLRE1C variant with V-gene and J-gene trimming of TCR beta chains, and an independent cohort replicated the association. In a later analysis, most CMV-associated TCR beta chains were found to appear HLA-restricted, with HLA associations seemingly driven largely by CMV exposure. According to a later analysis, TCR association rates differed among HLA loci, with DRB1 alleles showing the most associated TCRs and HLA-C alleles showing the fewest. In vitro tests confirmed that a few of the cytomegalovirus-associated TCR beta chains recognize cytomegalovirus antigens. While some public TCRs were present in many individuals, most TCR sequences turned up only very rarely across donors. A later analysis found that HLA-associated TCR beta chains were more clonally expanded and had lower generation probabilities than equally common non-associated chains. A further reported finding was that TCR beta sequences accurately predicted the HLA-A and HLA-B alleles for most subjects in the first cohort. Presence/absence analyses assumed roughly uniform sequencing depth across donors, an assumption that may not hold. In a later genetic analysis, fewer N-insertions in productive TCRs were reported among donors in an Asian-associated ancestry cluster than the 666-donor mean. In the study, about 150 TCR beta chains were listed as associated with cytomegalovirus. The 87-base-pair reads could not distinguish some IMGT-functional V segments, including TRBV6-2 and TRBV6-3, so those segments were excluded. The cohort was sequenced for TCR beta chains only, and without alpha or paired-chain data the features that could be detected were limited. Strong co-occurrence of HLA alleles, especially DR and DQ, made assigning TCR associations to individual alleles difficult. Because counts were too low, roughly 18 rarely observed V segments, including chromosome 9 orphons, were left out of the earlier analysis of approximately 580 of the donors. Because HLA typing was missing for some donors at each locus, association tests included only the typed subset. Linkage disequilibrium might explain the correlated functional status among segregating V segments, but an unknown experimental factor could not be excluded. A later analysis associated 17,000 or so TCR beta sequences with specific HLA alleles at a false discovery rate of 0.05. The authors suggested that the approach could potentially be generalized to other disease states and immunological phenotypes. The only immune exposure information available for the cohort was CMV serostatus. According to a later analysis, parvovirus B19, influenza, CMV and Epstein-Barr virus appeared linked to several top co-occurrence clusters. The classifier was reported to diagnose cytomegalovirus status with high specificity and sensitivity in both the original cohort and the validation cohort. A cluster of highly shared sequence variants was judged likely to be a technical artifact of the sequencing pipeline.

The cohort consisted of 666 healthy bone marrow donors. All cohort members were sampled while nominally healthy, although unrecorded immune exposures were likely present. The donor was CMV seropositive and belonged to the group of a few hundred seropositive cohort members. A peripheral blood sample was collected from each donor, and TCR beta sequencing was performed on peripheral blood mononuclear cells. Genomic DNA extraction from the blood cell samples was performed with the Qiagen DNeasy Blood Extraction Kit. V trim: 0 bases; J trim: 7 bases; unmatched bases: 1. Counted from cysteine to phenylalanine, this CDR3 has 14 amino acids. Of the read, only the CDR3 DNA is kept; its 42 bases are in frame from base 1. CDR1 and CDR2 are read off the germline V gene (reference sequence) as LNHDA and SQIVND.

This TCR derives from a middle-aged man in good health and CMV-seropositive. The rearranged segments are TRBV19 and TRBJ1-5; 9 bases in between match TRBD1. Sequencing used PBMCs. The CDR3 is CASSIDDRGQPQHF. The nucleotides are TGTGCCAGTAGTATAGATGACAGGGGGCAGCCCCAGCATTTT.